The source of this TCR beta chain is a study of shared clonotypes between healthy human individuals. Study-wide background: There were three CD4 naive, three CD4 memory, two CD8 naive and one CD8 memory plates per donor.

Across several immunoSEQ plates, the genomic DNA of each subset was split evenly. Generated by immunoSEQ multiplex PCR, the TCRdb table keeps only in-frame clones and is missing some. The sample contains just over 2,000,000 clones, 95% of which appear only once. This CDR3 spans 14 amino acids. V dropped 3 bases and J dropped 4 bases, with 13 bases sitting between them. Germline V gene lookup returns CDR1 KGHSH and CDR2 LQKENI. Concerning this clone itself: Its specificity is unknown.

General observations from the study: Lower generation probabilities were found for non-shared clonotypes than for those shared by all four donors. Among several donors, roughly 5.4% of naive CD4 clonotypes were found in common.

The chain recombines TRBV18 with TRBJ2-7; D could derive from TRBD1 or TRBD2 (5 bases each). Sequencing was carried out using naive CD4+ T cells sorted from blood. Subset indicated: CD45RA+ positively selected. The sequence came from a man aged 18 to 30 in good health. The CDR3 DNA sequence: TGTGCCAGCTCACCCGGGACGCTCGAATACGAGCAGTACTTC. Residues: CASSPGTLEYEQYF.